What follows describes a single T cell receptor beta chain. This sample was included in a study of immune evolution from preneoplasia to lung adenocarcinoma. Clones were read by immunoSEQ multiplex PCR, and TCRdb kept only the in-frame ones, dropping some. The sample records 2,000 to 3,000 clones, approximately 79% being singletons. The sequence came from a person between 65 and 79 years old with invasive lung adenocarcinoma. The sample comprised FFPE invasive lung adenocarcinoma tissue.

DNA for the CDR3: TGTGCCAGCAGGACAGGGAACACCGGGGAGCTGTTTTTT. It translates to CASRTGNTGELFF. The V gene is TRBV7-8, the J gene TRBJ2-2; weak D call: TRBD1 (6 bases). Trimming removed 6 bases from V and 1 base from J, with 6 bases in between. Germline loops: CDR1 SGHVS, CDR2 FQNEAQ. CDR3 length: 13 residues.